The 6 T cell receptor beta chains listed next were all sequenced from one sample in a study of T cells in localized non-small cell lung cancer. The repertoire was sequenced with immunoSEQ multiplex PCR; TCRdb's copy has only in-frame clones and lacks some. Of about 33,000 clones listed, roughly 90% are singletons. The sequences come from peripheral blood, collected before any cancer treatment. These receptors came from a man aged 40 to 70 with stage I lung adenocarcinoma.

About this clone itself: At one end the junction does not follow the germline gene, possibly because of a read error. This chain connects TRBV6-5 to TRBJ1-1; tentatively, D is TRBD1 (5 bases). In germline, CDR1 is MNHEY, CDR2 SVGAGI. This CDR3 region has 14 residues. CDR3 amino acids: CVSSSSQGNTEAFF. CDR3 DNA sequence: TGTGTCAGCAGTTCTTCCCAGGGTAACACTGAAGCTTTCTTT.

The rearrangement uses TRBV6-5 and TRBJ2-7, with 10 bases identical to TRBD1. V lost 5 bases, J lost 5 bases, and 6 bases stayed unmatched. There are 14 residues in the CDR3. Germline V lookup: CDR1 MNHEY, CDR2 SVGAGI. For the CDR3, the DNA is TGTGCCAGCAGTCTAACGGGACAGGGGAACGAGCAGTACTTC. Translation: CASSLTGQGNEQYF.

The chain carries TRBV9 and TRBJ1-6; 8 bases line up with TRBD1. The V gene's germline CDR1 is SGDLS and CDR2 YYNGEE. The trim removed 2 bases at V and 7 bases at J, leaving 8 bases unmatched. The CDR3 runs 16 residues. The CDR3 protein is CASSVSEWTGNSPLHF. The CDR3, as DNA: TGTGCCAGCAGCGTGAGCGAATGGACAGGGAATTCACCCCTCCACTTT.

This CDR3 is CASSPEQGVLGEQYF. The CDR3 DNA reads as TGTGCCAGCAGCCCTGAACAGGGGGTTCTCGGCGAGCAGTACTTC. The chain employs TRBV9 and TRBJ2-7; 8 nucleotides agree with TRBD1. Germline values: CDR1 SGDLS, CDR2 YYNGEE. With 4 bases clipped from V and 6 bases from J, the junction kept 12 bases outside the gene matches. There are 15 residues in the CDR3.

This CDR3 is CASGLGGVRTGELFF. CDR3 in DNA: TGTGCTAGTGGTTTGGGAGGGGTCCGAACCGGGGAGCTGTTTTTT. The gene calls are TRBV12-5 and TRBJ2-2, with D perhaps assigned TRBD1 or TRBD2 (5 bases each). The V gene's germline CDR1 is LGHNT and CDR2 FRNRAP. Trimming left V 1 base short and J 5 bases short, with 11 bases between. The CDR3 is made up of 15 amino acids. The variable domain in full, completed from reference TRBV12-5 and TRBJ2-2, reads DARVTQTPRHKVTEMGQEVTMRCQPILGHNTVFWYRQTMMQGLELLAYFRNRAPLDDSGMPKDRFSAEMPDATLATLKIQPSEPRDSAVYFCASGLGGVRTGELFFGEGSRLTVL.

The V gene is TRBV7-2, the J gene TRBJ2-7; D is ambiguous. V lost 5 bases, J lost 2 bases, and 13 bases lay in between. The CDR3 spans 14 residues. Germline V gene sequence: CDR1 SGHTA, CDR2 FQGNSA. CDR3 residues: CASSLFRATYEQYF. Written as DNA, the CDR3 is TGTGCCAGCAGCCTCTTCCGGGCTACCTACGAGCAGTACTTC.